The clone carrying this T cell receptor (beta chain) showed up just once. The antigen remains unidentified. These data belong to a study of OX40 agonist ivuxolimab in advanced cancers. Findings and caveats of the study: At 0.1 to 3.0 mg/kg and by week 6, clonal expansion occurred in CD4+ and CD8+ blood T cells. Expanded clones tended on average to be more numerous among CD8+ T cells than CD4+.

Profiled with immunoSEQ multiplex PCR; TCRdb holds only in-frame clones, not every one. The sample has 20,000 to 25,000 clones, roughly 88% seen once. A history of autoimmune disease or systemic immunosuppression excluded patients. Sequencing used CD4+ or CD8+ T cells sorted from blood, obtained in a trial of the OX40 agonist ivuxolimab. The source is an adult with an advanced solid tumor such as melanoma, head and neck, liver or kidney cancer.

In DNA, the CDR3 is TGCGCCAGCAGAAAGGCACCCGACGGTTTATTCGCTTTCTTT. Amino acid sequence: CASRKAPDGLFAFF. The chain has TRBV5-1 and TRBJ1-1; no reliable D call. Trimming stripped 5 bases from V and 11 bases from J, with 22 bases between. The CDR3 contains 14 residues. Germline lookup yields CDR1 SGHRS and CDR2 YFSETQ. The full variable domain, rest sourced from reference TRBV5-1 and TRBJ1-1, is KAGVTQTPRYLIKTRGQQVTLSCSPISGHRSVSWYQQTPGQGLQFLFEYFSETQRNKGNFPGRFSGRQFSNSRSEMNVSTLELGDSALYLCASRKAPDGLFAFFGQGTRLTVV.